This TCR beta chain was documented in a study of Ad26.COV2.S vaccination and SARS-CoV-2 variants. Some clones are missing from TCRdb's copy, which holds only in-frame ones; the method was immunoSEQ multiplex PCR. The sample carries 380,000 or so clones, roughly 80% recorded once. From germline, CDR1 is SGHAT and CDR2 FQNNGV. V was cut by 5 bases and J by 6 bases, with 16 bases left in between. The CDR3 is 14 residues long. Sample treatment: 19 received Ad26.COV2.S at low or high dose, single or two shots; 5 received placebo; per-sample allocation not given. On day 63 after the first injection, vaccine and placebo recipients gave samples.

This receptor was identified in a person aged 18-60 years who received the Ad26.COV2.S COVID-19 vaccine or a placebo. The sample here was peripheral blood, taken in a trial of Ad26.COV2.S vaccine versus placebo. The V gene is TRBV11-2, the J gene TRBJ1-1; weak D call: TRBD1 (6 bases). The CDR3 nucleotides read TGTGCCAGCAGCATAAACAGGGCACGCTCTGAAGCTTTCTTT. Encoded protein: CASSINRARSEAFF.